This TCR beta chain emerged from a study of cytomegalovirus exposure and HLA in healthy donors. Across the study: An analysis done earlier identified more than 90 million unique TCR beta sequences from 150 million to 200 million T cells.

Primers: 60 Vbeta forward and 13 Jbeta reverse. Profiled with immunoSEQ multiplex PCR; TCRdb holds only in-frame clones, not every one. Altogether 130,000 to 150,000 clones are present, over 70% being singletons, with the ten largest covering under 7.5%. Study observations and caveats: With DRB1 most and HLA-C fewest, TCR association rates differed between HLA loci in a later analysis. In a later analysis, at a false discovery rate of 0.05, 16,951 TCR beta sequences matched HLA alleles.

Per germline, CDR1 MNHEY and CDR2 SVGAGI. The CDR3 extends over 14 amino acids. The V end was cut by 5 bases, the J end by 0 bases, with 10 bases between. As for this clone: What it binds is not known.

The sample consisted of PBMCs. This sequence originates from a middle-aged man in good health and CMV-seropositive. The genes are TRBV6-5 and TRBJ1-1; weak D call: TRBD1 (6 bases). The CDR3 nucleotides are TGTGCCAGCAGTCCGGGACAATTGAACACTGAAGCTTTCTTT. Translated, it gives CASSPGQLNTEAFF.